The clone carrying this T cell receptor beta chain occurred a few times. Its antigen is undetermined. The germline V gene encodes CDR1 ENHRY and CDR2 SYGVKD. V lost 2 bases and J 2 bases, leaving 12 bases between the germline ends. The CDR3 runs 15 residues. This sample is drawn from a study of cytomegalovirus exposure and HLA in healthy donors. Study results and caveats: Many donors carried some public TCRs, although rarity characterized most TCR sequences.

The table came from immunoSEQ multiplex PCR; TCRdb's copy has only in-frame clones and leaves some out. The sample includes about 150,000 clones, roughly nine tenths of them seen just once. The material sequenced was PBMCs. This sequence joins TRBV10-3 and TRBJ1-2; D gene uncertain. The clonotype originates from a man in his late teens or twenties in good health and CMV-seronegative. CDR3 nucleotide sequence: TGTGCCATCAGTGAGGCGAGGGTTACAAACTATGGCTACACCTTC. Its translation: CAISEARVTNYGYTF.